Listed below are T cell receptor beta chains from one sample, sequenced in a study of blood T cell repertoires in COVID-19. Using immunoSEQ multiplex PCR, the repertoire was profiled, and TCRdb retains in-frame clones only, with some absent. The profile shows fewer than 20,000 clones, 85% to 90% of them singletons. Sequencing was performed on peripheral blood. The source of these receptors is a man between 60 and 70 years old with acute or convalescent COVID-19. Both conserved end residues are part of each CDR3. The D gene is left open where the match is weak.

J | V | D | CDR3
TRBJ1-6 | TRBV6-1 | - | CASRPTELNSPLHF
TRBJ2-7 | TRBV30 | - | CAWSRGADYEQYF
TRBJ2-2 | TRBV20-1 | - | CSARGDGELFF
TRBJ2-1 | TRBV5-1 | TRBD2 | CASSLESGGYNEQFF
TRBJ2-7 | TRBV19 | TRBD1 | CASSTLGQGAYEQYF
TRBJ2-7 | TRBV11-1 | - | CASSPESSSLEQYF
TRBJ1-2 | TRBV24-1 | - | CATSDEVEGYGYTF
TRBJ2-1 | TRBV5-5 | TRBD1 | CASGPGTGDNEQFF
TRBJ2-2 | TRBV2 | TRBD2 | CASSSGGATGELFF
TRBJ1-1 | TRBV29-1 | - | CSVQEGGPGGAFF